This entry lists 10 T cell receptor beta chains sequenced from one sample in a study of graft-versus-host responses after intestinal transplantation. No antigen is known for these receptors. The method was immunoSEQ multiplex PCR; TCRdb's version includes in-frame clones alone and lacks a portion of them. The table includes roughly 100,000 clones, 80% to 95% detected once. Specimen: unstimulated CD8+ T cells sorted from spleen or lymph node cells, collected before intestinal transplant. The receptors were sampled from a human donor who received an intestinal transplant.

This clone has only one observation. The rearrangement links TRBV7-8 to TRBJ1-3; D remains ambiguous. The germline CDR1 and CDR2 sequences are SGHVS and FQNEAQ. The CDR3 length is 18 residues. V was clipped by 5 bases and J by 0 bases, with 20 bases between them. This chain's CDR3 is CASSPRFGSPVSGNTIYF. The CDR3 region has the DNA TGTGCCAGCAGCCCCCGCTTTGGGTCACCCGTCTCTGGAAACACCATATATTTT.

The genes are TRBV5-1 and TRBJ1-4, with no clear D. V shed 0 bases and J shed 2 bases, with 8 bases lying between them. Germline CDR1 and CDR2: SGHRS and YFSETQ. This CDR3 is built from 15 residues. The CDR3 bases are TGCGCCAGCAGCTTGGCCGAGGGTACTAATGAAAAACTGTTTTTT. Its protein product is CASSLAEGTNEKLFF.

The CDR3 DNA follows: TGTGCCTGGAGTGTATGGGGGGCCAATGAGCAGTTCTTC. Translating it yields CAWSVWGANEQFF. V is TRBV30 and J is TRBJ2-1, with D perhaps being TRBD1 or TRBD2 (6 bases each). This CDR3 contains 13 residues. The germline V gene encodes CDR1 GTSNPN and CDR2 SVGIG (reference sequence). V lost 0 bases, J lost 6 bases, and 9 bases lay in between.

The genes are TRBV6-6 and TRBJ2-3; TRBD2 might be the D (5 bases). The CDR3 is made up of 13 amino acids. Trimming removed 7 bases from V and 4 bases from J, with 12 bases in between. The germline V gene encodes CDR1 MNHNY and CDR2 SVGAGI (reference sequence). The CDR3 DNA reads as TGTGCCAGCAAGGAGCGGCCCGCAGATACGCAGTATTTT. This encodes CASKERPADTQYF.

The chain combines TRBV19 with TRBJ2-5, with a tentative D call TRBD1 (5 bases). Per germline, CDR1 LNHDA and CDR2 SQIVND (reference sequence). The CDR3 totals 12 residues. V lost 7 bases to trimming and J lost 5 bases, with 11 bases between them. CDR3 nucleotide sequence: TGTGCCAGTAAGGGGCTAAGGGAGACCCAGTACTTC. This encodes CASKGLRETQYF.

The genes are TRBV7-6 and TRBJ1-2, with 8 bases fitting TRBD1. This CDR3 contains 17 residues. Germline CDR1 SGHVS, CDR2 FNYEAQ. V was pared by 1 base and J by 8 bases, with 15 bases of the junction left unmatched. CDR3 sequence (DNA): TGTGCCAGCAGCTTAGGTGTAGGGGGACAGGCCGCAGAAGGCTACACCTTC. This translates into CASSLGVGGQAAEGYTF.

The chain links TRBV9 to TRBJ2-4; D possibly uses TRBD1 or TRBD2 (5 bases each). CDR3 length: 15 residues. The germline gives CDR1 SGDLS, CDR2 YYNGEE. V was trimmed by 4 bases and J by 8 bases, leaving 19 bases between them. CDR3 DNA sequence: TGTGCCAGCAGCCCGGACTGGGGGATAGGAGACATTCAGTACTTC. This encodes CASSPDWGIGDIQYF.

The chain uses TRBV4-1 and TRBJ2-2; TRBD1 aligns across 8 bases. Trimming cost V 4 bases and J 5 bases; bases outside gene matches: 3. CDR1 is MGHRA and CDR2 is YSYEKL in the germline V gene. This CDR3 region has 14 residues. CDR3: CASSPRTGTGELFF. The CDR3 DNA follows: TGCGCCAGCAGCCCTAGGACAGGGACCGGGGAGCTGTTTTTT.

CDR3 DNA sequence: TGTGCCAGCAGCCCCACCCCCGGACTAGGAGGGGAGCAAGAGACCCAGTACTTC. It specifies CASSPTPGLGGEQETQYF. This chain uses TRBV5-4 with TRBJ2-5, with 7 bases that match TRBD2. In germline, CDR1 is SGHNT, CDR2 YYREEE (reference sequence). This CDR3 spans 18 amino acids. Trimming took 4 bases from V and 2 from J; bases not matched to a gene: 17.

The gene calls are TRBV19 and TRBJ1-6; TRBD1 is a possible D gene (5 bases). The germline V and J ends were trimmed by 3 bases and 10 bases, with 13 bases remaining between them. This CDR3 has 14 amino acids. Germline CDR1 is LNHDA and CDR2 is SQIVND (reference sequence). The CDR3 reads CASSIAGGGSPLHF. In DNA form, the CDR3 reads TGTGCCAGTAGTATTGCGGGGGGTGGATCACCCCTCCACTTT.